This note documents a single T cell receptor beta chain sequence. Its antigen is undetermined. This sample stems from a study of shared clonotypes between healthy human individuals. Notes on the study in general: Unshared clonotypes carried lower generation probabilities than those common to all four donors. For sorted subsets, rarefaction showed incomplete sequencing despite large depth. Deeper or shallower sequencing was expected to change how clonotypes are shared among donors.

V was cut by 5 bases and J by 7 bases, with 12 bases left in between. This CDR3 contains 13 residues. Germline V gene lookup returns CDR1 SSHAT and CDR2 FNYEAQ (reference sequence). TCRdb keeps only in-frame clones here, not all; method: immunoSEQ multiplex PCR. The sample lists more than 2,000,000 clones, 90% to 95% occurring once. The sequenced sample consisted of naive CD4+ T cells from PBMCs. Subset reported: CD45RA+ positively selected. The J gene is TRBJ1-5, the V gene TRBV7-7, with a possible D match to TRBD1 (6 bases). This clonotype was sampled from a man between 18 and 35 years old in good health. Some clones in this sample may be carry-over from other donors' samples. CDR3 residues: CASSTGIGQPQHF. For the CDR3, the DNA is TGTGCCAGCAGCACAGGGATAGGCCAGCCCCAGCATTTT.